These 32 T cell receptor beta chains originate from one sample sequenced in a study of spatial heterogeneity in lung cancer. Time point of the sample: blood at routine non-recurrence follow-up after resection. The sequenced material consisted of unsorted whole RNA from tumor, nontumor lung or frozen PBMC. TCRdb processed the 5' RACE reads anew with MiXCR; each CDR3 protein has one entry. Counted here are about 52,000 distinct CDR3 sequences, under 8% occurring once; the ten biggest clones make up approximately 35%. This sample comprised PBMCs, obtained at follow-up. These receptors came from a female donor with early-stage non-small cell lung cancer.

This clonotype was recorded at least ten times. The V and J genes are TRBV6-5 and TRBJ1-4; a possible D gene is TRBD1 (5 bases). The CDR3 is made up of 12 amino acids. Looked up from germline, CDR1 is MNHEY and CDR2 is SVGAGI. With 6 bases removed from V and 10 bases from J, the gap between germline ends came to 12 bases. Here the CDR3 DNA reads TGTGCCAGCAGGGGGGGGAAGGGAAAACTGTTTTTT. Translating it yields CASRGGKGKLFF.

This clonotype has at least ten counts. The chain employs TRBV7-9 and TRBJ1-5; no clear D gene. Trimming shortened V by 0 bases and J by 6 bases, and 3 bases separated the two germline ends. Germline assignment: CDR1 SEHNR and CDR2 FQNEAQ (reference sequence). The CDR3 has 12 amino acids. The CDR3 DNA follows: TGTGCCAGCAGCTTAGCGGGTCAGCCCCAGCATTTT. It encodes CASSLAGQPQHF.

This clonotype has just a few counts. The genes are TRBV12-5 and TRBJ1-1, with 9 bases identical to TRBD1. Germline loops: CDR1 LGHNT, CDR2 FRNRAP. With 6 bases clipped from V and 6 bases from J, the junction kept 17 bases outside the gene matches. CDR3 length equals 17 residues. For the CDR3, the DNA is TGTGCTAGTGGCCTAAGGAGGGGGACAGGGTTGTTTTCTGAAGCTTTCTTT. Its translation: CASGLRRGTGLFSEAFF.

In this sample, this clonotype turned up many times. The chain carries TRBV6-2 or TRBV6-3 and TRBJ1-1, with D possibly TRBD1 on 5 matching bases. V was clipped by 3 bases and J by 0 bases, with 14 bases between them. The germline gives CDR1 MNHEY, CDR2 SVGEGT. This CDR3 has 16 residues. The CDR3 region is CASSYPGRGMNTEAFF. Here the CDR3 DNA reads TGTGCCAGCAGTTATCCGGGGAGGGGAATGAACACTGAAGCTTTCTTT.

This clonotype has at least ten counts. The J gene is TRBJ1-5, the V gene TRBV28, with 9 bases matching TRBD1. The CDR3 loop spans 15 amino acids. Germline V gene data show CDR1 as MDHEN and CDR2 as SYDVKM. Trimming cost V 5 bases and J 6 bases; bases outside gene matches: 8. The CDR3 here is CASSGEGQGIQPQHF. The DNA of the CDR3 is TGTGCCAGCAGTGGGGAGGGACAGGGCATTCAGCCCCAGCATTTT.

This clonotype has a handful of counts. This rearrangement joins TRBV7-2 to TRBJ2-5; the D is unclear. Per germline, CDR1 SGHTA and CDR2 FQGNSA. V was trimmed by 4 bases and J by 5 bases, leaving 17 bases between them. This CDR3 spans 15 amino acids. The DNA of the CDR3 is TGTGCCAGCAGCTCGATCACCACCTTATCGGAGACCCAGTACTTC. Protein sequence: CASSSITTLSETQYF.

The table lists this clonotype with many counts. This CDR3 is CSVVGGGETQYF. The CDR3 nucleotides read TGCAGCGTTGTAGGAGGAGGCGAGACCCAGTACTTC. The chain has TRBV29-1 and TRBJ2-5; perhaps TRBD2 as D (5 bases). The CDR3 has 12 residues. Germline V lookup: CDR1 SQVTM, CDR2 ANQGSEA. V lost 4 bases, J lost 5 bases, and 11 bases lay in between.

The V and J genes are TRBV12-3 or TRBV12-4 and TRBJ1-1, with TRBD1 as a possible D gene (6 bases). V dropped 0 bases and J dropped 2 bases, with 10 bases sitting between them. CDR3 length: 15 residues. The CDR3 loop reads CASSLAGGFNTEAFF. The CDR3 DNA reads as TGTGCCAGCAGTTTAGCAGGGGGGTTCAACACTGAAGCTTTCTTT.

The gene calls are TRBV5-1 and TRBJ2-3; D may be TRBD2 (8 bases). V lost 3 bases and J 4 bases, leaving 21 bases between the germline ends. There are 17 residues in the CDR3. The germline CDR1 and CDR2 sequences are SGHRS and YFSETQ. In DNA, the CDR3 is TGCGCCAGCAGCTACCTGACAGGGCCAGCGGGGGCAGATACGCAGTATTTT. The encoded protein is CASSYLTGPAGADTQYF.

This clonotype was recorded many times. The chain has TRBV9 and TRBJ2-5; D tentatively reads TRBD1 or TRBD2 (5 bases each). The germline CDR1 and CDR2 sequences are SGDLS and YYNGEE. Trimming cost V 2 bases and J 5 bases, with 10 bases left between them. This CDR3 contains 13 residues. The CDR3 nucleotides are TGTGCCAGCAGCGTGGGACCCAAGGAGACCCAGTACTTC. As protein: CASSVGPKETQYF.

The chain recombines TRBV12-3 or TRBV12-4 with TRBJ2-7, with 7 bases matching TRBD2. CDR3 size: 14 residues. Losses at the gene ends were 8 bases for V and 3 bases for J; bases not matched to a gene: 10. The CDR3 DNA reads as TGTGCCAGCTCTCAAGGGCGGGGGATCTACGAGCAGTACTTC. Amino acids: CASSQGRGIYEQYF.

This clonotype occurred many times. The V and J genes are TRBV6-5 and TRBJ1-2; TRBD1 is a possible D gene (6 bases). Germline V lookup: CDR1 MNHEY, CDR2 SVGAGI. Trimming removed 6 bases at V and 2 bases at J, with 19 bases between. The CDR3 contains 16 residues. CDR3 sequence reads: CASRPMTGGENYGYTF. DNA of the CDR3: TGTGCCAGCAGACCCATGACAGGAGGGGAAAACTATGGCTACACCTTC.

The chain is built from TRBV5-4 and TRBJ1-2; D is unclear. This CDR3 contains 14 residues. Germline V gene lookup returns CDR1 SGHNT and CDR2 YYREEE (reference sequence). V was shortened by 2 bases and J by 0 bases, with 8 bases between the two germline ends. Written as DNA, the CDR3 is TGTGCCAGCAGCTTCTTGGAACCTAACTATGGCTACACCTTC. Its protein is CASSFLEPNYGYTF.

V is TRBV6-5 and J is TRBJ1-2; D gene uncertain. The CDR3 is 15 residues long. Germline CDR1 reads MNHEY; CDR2 reads SVGAGI. Between the trimmed V and J ends, which lost 0 bases and 4 bases, there was a span of 12 bases. In DNA form, the CDR3 reads TGTGCCAGCAGTTACTCGAGCGGACGGCGCTATGGCTACACCTTC. Residues: CASSYSSGRRYGYTF.

This clonotype has a handful of counts. The rearrangement joins TRBV4-1 to TRBJ1-3; a possible D gene is TRBD1 (5 bases). The length of the CDR3 is 17 residues. The V end lost 3 bases, the J end lost 0 bases, and 15 bases lay between the germline ends. The germline gives CDR1 MGHRA, CDR2 YSYEKL. The CDR3 spells CASSQGTRSYSGNTIYF. CDR3 nucleotides: TGCGCCAGCAGCCAGGGGACCCGTTCCTACTCTGGAAACACCATATATTTT.

This clonotype was found a few times. The rearrangement links TRBV4-3 to TRBJ2-7, with a tentative D call TRBD1 (6 bases). The CDR3 length is 14 residues. CDR1 is LGHNA and CDR2 is YSLEER in the germline V gene. V was pared by 3 bases and J by 5 bases, with 14 bases between. CDR3 region: CASSHQQGKNEQYF. Written as DNA, the CDR3 is TGCGCCAGCAGCCACCAACAGGGAAAGAACGAGCAGTACTTC.

The rearrangement links TRBV20-1 to TRBJ2-5; 7 positions match TRBD2. The trim removed 5 bases at V and 4 bases at J, leaving 19 bases unmatched. This CDR3 comprises 17 residues. Germline loops: CDR1 DFQATT, CDR2 SNEGSKA (reference sequence). The CDR3 here is CSADPKERGPFGETQYF. In DNA form, the CDR3 reads TGCAGTGCTGACCCGAAGGAGCGGGGACCCTTTGGAGAGACCCAGTACTTC.

As for this clonotype: A much larger clone lies one base from this, so it may be a read error. The genes are TRBV5-1 and TRBJ1-1, with D unresolved. Germline V gene sequence: CDR1 SGHRS, CDR2 YFSETQ. V was clipped by 0 bases and J by 1 base, with 7 bases between them. This CDR3 has 14 residues. The CDR3 loop reads CASSLAVGNTEAFF. The CDR3 nucleotides are TGCGCCAGCAGCTTGGCGGTAGGGAACACTGAAGCTTTCTTT.

This clonotype has a count of ten or more. The rearrangement links TRBV20-1 to TRBJ2-6, with 8 bases aligning to TRBD2. This CDR3 is 17 amino acids long. The germline V gene encodes CDR1 DFQATT and CDR2 SNEGSKA (reference sequence). The V segment lost 1 base and the J segment 0 bases; nucleotides outside the gene matches: 5. CDR3 amino acids: CSARGGLGTSGANVLTF. CDR3 bases: TGCAGTGCTAGAGGGGGACTAGGGACCTCTGGGGCCAACGTCCTGACTTTC.

This clonotype was seen only a few times. V is TRBV6-1 and J is TRBJ2-1; 7 nucleotides align to TRBD1. This CDR3 spans 16 amino acids. Unmatched junction bases numbered 7, after V lost 5 bases and J lost 0 bases. The V gene's germline CDR1 is MNHNS and CDR2 SASEGT. CDR3 nucleotide sequence: TGTGCCAGCAGTCTCCGACAGGGAAGCTCCTACAATGAGCAGTTCTTC. Its translation: CASSLRQGSSYNEQFF.

In its sample, this clonotype was seen many times. This chain joins TRBV10-1 and TRBJ2-7, with TRBD1 matching 7 bases. The CDR3 is made up of 14 amino acids. Germline values: CDR1 WNHNN, CDR2 SYGVQD (reference sequence). The junction had 5 bases not matched to a gene; V was cut back by 3 bases and J by 3 bases. The CDR3 DNA reads as TGCGCCAGCAGTGAAGGGGCAGGGGGCTACGAGCAGTACTTC. Its protein is CASSEGAGGYEQYF.

This clonotype was observed at least ten times. The chain combines TRBV29-1 with TRBJ2-5, with 10 nucleotides matching TRBD2. V dropped 7 bases and J dropped 2; count of bases not matched to a gene: 13. The CDR3 runs to 16 residues. Germline CDR1 SQVTM, CDR2 ANQGSEA. The CDR3 DNA follows: TGCAGCGCCGAGGGCCCGGGACTAGCGAAACAAGAGACCCAGTACTTC. It encodes CSAEGPGLAKQETQYF.

The table lists this clonotype with many counts. The V and J genes are TRBV20-1 and TRBJ2-7; unclear D gene. Trimming cost V 1 base and J 4 bases, with 8 bases left between them. The CDR3 length is 12 residues. CDR1 is DFQATT and CDR2 is SNEGSKA in the germline V gene (reference sequence). This CDR3 is CSARGSQYEQYF. The CDR3 DNA sequence: TGCAGTGCTAGAGGTAGCCAGTACGAGCAGTACTTC.

This clonotype was detected many times. At one end, the junction sequence differs from germline, possibly due to a read error. This chain connects TRBV15 to TRBJ2-7; TRBD1 matches 7 bases. The CDR3 sequence is 12 residues long. The germline V gene has CDR1 LNHNV and CDR2 YYDKDF (reference sequence). The CDR3 bases are TGTGCCACCAGCAGAGATTCGACAGGGTTGCACTTC. Residues: CATSRDSTGLHF. Using reference TRBV15 and TRBJ2-7 for the parts outside the CDR3, the full variable domain is DAMVIQNPRYQVTQFGKPVTLSCSQTLNHNVMYWYQQKSSQAPKLLFHYYDKDFNNEADTPDNFQSRRPNTSFCFLDIRSPGLGDTAMYLCATSRDSTGLHFGPGTRLTVT.

The gene calls are TRBV3-1 and TRBJ2-1, with D uncertain. Germline loops: CDR1 LGHDT, CDR2 YNNKEL (reference sequence). V was pared by 0 bases and J by 7 bases, with 10 bases between. CDR3 length: 14 amino acids. The CDR3 DNA reads TGTGCCAGCAGCCAAGAGACGGGTGGAAATGAGCAGTTCTTC. This gives the protein CASSQETGGNEQFF.

This clonotype occurred many times. J is TRBJ1-1 and V is TRBV7-2; weak D call: TRBD1 (6 bases). This CDR3 spans 14 amino acids. Trimming left V 5 bases short and J 2 bases short, with 12 bases between. The germline gives CDR1 SGHTA, CDR2 FQGNSA. The CDR3 loop is CASSAGQLNTEAFF. CDR3 nucleotide sequence: TGTGCCAGCAGCGCGGGACAACTTAACACTGAAGCTTTCTTT.

This clonotype was picked up many times. V and J are TRBV9 and TRBJ1-6; D is perhaps TRBD1 (5 bases). CDR3 length: 15 amino acids. V was trimmed by 2 bases and J by 10 bases, leaving 16 bases between them. CDR1 is SGDLS and CDR2 is YYNGEE in the germline V gene. The CDR3: CASSVTGRRASPLHF. The CDR3, as DNA: TGTGCCAGCAGCGTTACAGGCAGGAGGGCGTCACCCCTCCACTTT.

This clonotype has ten or more counts. V is TRBV6-2 or TRBV6-3 and J is TRBJ1-2; TRBD1 might be the D (5 bases). CDR1 and CDR2 (germline): MNHEY, SVGEGT. The CDR3 has 15 residues. Trimming shortened V by 2 bases and J by 6 bases, and 16 bases separated the two germline ends. The CDR3 nucleotides are TGTGCCAGCAGTTACCGCACCGGGACGGGGGATGGCTACACCTTC. Translating it yields CASSYRTGTGDGYTF.

This clonotype was picked up many times. The chain couples TRBV20-1 to TRBJ1-1; no reliable D call. Germline V CDR1 and CDR2: DFQATT, SNEGSKA (reference sequence). The CDR3 covers 12 residues. The V end was cut by 5 bases, the J end by 5 bases, with 12 bases between. CDR3 sequence (DNA): TGCAGTGCTCCGACCTCAGCGACTGAAGCTTTCTTT. Translating gives CSAPTSATEAFF.

This clonotype appeared a few times. The chain combines TRBV5-4 with TRBJ2-5; the match to TRBD1 covers 9 bases. The CDR3 totals 14 residues. Germline V gene lookup returns CDR1 SGHNT and CDR2 YYREEE (reference sequence). V was clipped by 3 bases and J by 4 bases; unmatched bases: 4. The CDR3 loop is CASSSGQGRETQYF. The CDR3 DNA follows: TGTGCCAGCAGCTCGGGACAGGGTCGAGAGACCCAGTACTTC. The entire variable domain, with the rest obtained from reference TRBV5-4 and TRBJ2-5, is as follows: ETGVTQSPTHLIKTRGQQVTLRCSSQSGHNTVSWYQQALGQGPQFIFQYYREEENGRGNFPPRFSGLQFPNYSSELNVNALELDDSALYLCASSSGQGRETQYFGPGTRLLVL.

This clonotype was seen at least ten times. This chain joins TRBV12-3 or TRBV12-4 and TRBJ2-2; weak D call: TRBD2 (5 bases). V lost 3 bases and J 5 bases, leaving 10 bases between the germline ends. The CDR3 is made up of 14 amino acids. The CDR3 loop is CASSFSDLTGELFF. In nucleotides, the CDR3 is TGTGCCAGCAGTTTCTCGGACTTAACCGGGGAGCTGTTTTTT.

This clonotype was detected many times. The chain recombines TRBV28 with TRBJ1-2; 7 nucleotides line up with TRBD1. The CDR3 has 14 amino acids. Trimming took 3 bases from V and 8 from J; bases not matched to a gene: 9. In germline, CDR1 is MDHEN, CDR2 SYDVKM. The CDR3 spells CASSFGTAAKGYTF. The CDR3 DNA reads TGTGCCAGCAGTTTTGGGACAGCTGCTAAGGGCTACACCTTC.